This is a list of T cell receptor beta chains from one sample in a study of regulatory dendritic cells for organ transplantation. Data came from immunoSEQ multiplex PCR; TCRdb stores just in-frame clones and leaves some out. The sample has around 12,000 clones, under 90% seen once. Their antigens are not known. Sequenced: naive CD8+ T cells from blood cultured with regulatory dendritic cells. The receptors here all came from a human donor in good health. The CDR3 runs from the conserved cysteine through the conserved F or W. The D gene is left open where the match is weak. Not every row has a clone size; where given, it reads once, few, many or a size class.

TRBJ1-1 | - | few | TRBV14 | CASSQARRYTEAFF | TGTGCCAGCAGCCAAGCCAGGAGGTACACTGAAGCTTTCTTT
TRBJ2-7 | - | - | TRBV7-9 | CASSSDRGGPEGDEQYF | TGTGCCAGCAGCTCCGATAGAGGAGGCCCGGAAGGAGACGAGCAGTACTTC
TRBJ1-1 | - | - | TRBV4-3 | CASSQDPVGNTEAFF | TGCGCCAGCAGCCAAGATCCGGTCGGGAACACTGAAGCTTTCTTT
TRBJ2-2 | TRBD1 | - | TRBV18 | CASSQTGPTGELFF | TGTGCCAGCTCTCAGACAGGGCCCACCGGGGAGCTGTTTTTT
TRBJ1-5 | - | - | TRBV6-4 | CASSVNADQPQHF | TGTGCCAGCAGCGTCAATGCGGATCAGCCCCAGCATTTT
TRBJ2-7 | - | - | TRBV29-1 | CSVETDHPYEQYF | TGCAGCGTTGAGACGGACCACCCGTACGAGCAGTACTTC
TRBJ1-6 | - | once | TRBV4-3 | CASSQEGGRYNSPLHF | TGCGCCAGCAGCCAAGAGGGGGGAAGATATAATTCACCCCTCCACTTT
TRBJ1-4 | - | - | TRBV15 | CATSSGWANEKLFF | TGTGCCACCAGCAGTGGGTGGGCTAATGAAAAACTGTTTTTT
TRBJ1-2 | - | - | TRBV7-9 | CASPRAEGYTF | TGTGCCAGCCCTAGGGCGGAGGGCTACACCTTC
TRBJ2-1 | - | - | TRBV9 | CASSEGSLSDEQFF | TGTGCCAGCAGCGAGGGGTCGTTATCTGATGAGCAGTTCTTC
TRBJ2-7 | - | - | TRBV6-6 | CASITSPNDEQYF | TGTGCCAGCATCACTAGCCCAAATGACGAGCAGTACTTC
TRBJ1-2 | - | few | TRBV29-1 | CSVEVRKRENYGYTF | TGCAGCGTTGAAGTACGTAAGAGGGAGAACTATGGCTACACCTTC
TRBJ1-5 | - | - | TRBV19 | CASSIPPGWSNQPQHF | TGTGCCAGTAGTATACCCCCAGGCTGGAGCAATCAGCCCCAGCATTTT
TRBJ2-7 | - | - | TRBV5-1 | CASSLHPGHNYEQYF | TGCGCCAGCAGCTTACACCCGGGACATAACTACGAGCAGTACTTC
TRBJ1-6 | - | - | TRBV27 | CASSLYLNSPLHF | TGTGCCAGCAGTTTATATTTGAATTCACCCCTCCACTTT
TRBJ2-1 | TRBD2 | - | TRBV7-9 | CASSGSGRGLGDEQFF | TGTGCCAGCAGCGGTAGCGGGAGGGGGCTTGGGGATGAGCAGTTCTTC
TRBJ2-2 | - | - | TRBV27 | CATFTGPITNTGELFF | TGTGCCACCTTTACGGGGCCGATCACGAACACCGGGGAGCTGTTTTTT
TRBJ2-1 | TRBD1 | - | TRBV2 | CACNRDSSYNEQFF | TGTGCCTGTAACCGGGACAGCTCCTACAATGAGCAGTTCTTC